Listed below are T cell receptor beta chains from one sample, sequenced in a study of shared clonotypes between healthy human individuals. Measured with immunoSEQ multiplex PCR; TCRdb has only the in-frame clones, and not every one. The sample records hundreds of thousands of clones, 74% being singletons. Sequenced: memory CD4+ T cells sorted from blood. The receptors shown here come from a woman in her twenties or thirties in good health. The CDR3 runs from the conserved cysteine through the conserved F or W. A D gene is named only where the DNA matches it firmly. A clone size is listed for some rows: how often the clone was seen (once, few, many), or a class if it is expanded.

>TRBJ2-1|NA|TRBV4-1|once
CASSQPQTGGENEQFF
TGCGCCAGCAGCCAACCACAGACAGGAGGGGAGAATGAGCAGTTCTTC
>TRBJ2-7|TRBD1|TRBV5-1|NA
CASSLGDRDKDEQYF
TGCGCCAGCAGCTTGGGGGACAGGGACAAGGACGAGCAGTACTTC
>TRBJ1-2|TRBD1|TRBV2|NA
CASSEDRGSSGYSRQGYTF
TGTGCCAGCAGTGAAGACAGGGGATCGTCAGGTTACTCTCGTCAGGGCTACACCTTC
>TRBJ1-1|NA|TRBV30|NA
CAWSVIGGAKAFF
TGTGCCTGGAGTGTGATCGGAGGGGCGAAAGCTTTCTTT
>TRBJ2-1|TRBD2|TRBV28|NA
CASTLGTSGTNEQFF
TGTGCCAGCACCCTGGGAACTAGCGGGACCAATGAGCAGTTCTTC
>TRBJ2-2|NA|TRBV19|medium-sized
CASSIYEPTGELFF
TGTGCCAGTAGTATCTACGAACCGACCGGGGAGCTGTTTTTT
>TRBJ2-7|NA|TRBV5-1|NA
CASSPTGTSYEQYF
TGCGCCAGCAGCCCAACCGGGACAAGCTACGAGCAGTACTTC
>TRBJ1-1|NA|TRBV6-1|NA
CASITLQRLNTEAFF
TGTGCCAGCATTACCCTGCAGAGATTGAACACTGAAGCTTTCTTT
>TRBJ1-2|TRBD1|TRBV4-2|NA
CASSTDRVGYTF
TGTGCCAGCAGCACCGACAGGGTCGGCTACACCTTC
>TRBJ1-2|NA|TRBV5-5|once
CASSFSTAYGYTF
TGTGCCAGCAGCTTCAGTACAGCCTATGGCTACACCTTC
>TRBJ1-1|NA|TRBV25-1|few
CASSEWSTEAFF
TGTGCCAGCAGTGAATGGAGCACTGAAGCTTTCTTT
>TRBJ1-3|NA|TRBV2|NA
CASKEGATGNTIYF
TGTGCCAGCAAGGAGGGTGCAACTGGAAACACCATATATTTT
>TRBJ2-7|TRBD1|TRBV28|NA
CASSRTSWDRGYEQYF
TGTGCCAGCAGTCGAACGAGTTGGGACAGGGGGTACGAGCAGTACTTC
>TRBJ2-5|NA|TRBV30|NA
CAWSRSLQETQYF
TGTGCCTGGAGTCGGAGTCTGCAAGAGACCCAGTACTTC
>TRBJ2-5|TRBD2|TRBV7-6|NA
CASSPRPPSGQETQYF
TGTGCCAGCAGCCCCCGTCCCCCTAGCGGGCAAGAGACCCAGTACTTC
>TRBJ1-1|NA|TRBV6-1|NA
CASTQSGARSEAFF
TGTGCCAGCACCCAAAGCGGGGCCCGAAGCGAAGCTTTCTTT
>TRBJ2-3|TRBD2|TRBV5-1|NA
CASSLGLAGPTDTQYF
TGCGCCAGCAGCTTGGGTCTAGCGGGTCCTACAGATACGCAGTATTTT
>TRBJ1-5|TRBD1|TRBV19|once
CASRRTGRDQPQHF
TGTGCCAGTAGGAGGACAGGGAGAGATCAGCCCCAGCATTTT
>TRBJ2-1|TRBD2|TRBV30|NA
CAWSRPSGSKNNEQFF
TGTGCCTGGAGTCGCCCTAGCGGGAGTAAGAACAATGAGCAGTTCTTC
>TRBJ2-5|NA|TRBV19|NA
CASSDPGAPSSRETQYF
TGTGCCAGTAGTGACCCGGGGGCCCCCAGTTCTCGGGAGACCCAGTACTTC
>TRBJ2-1|TRBD1|TRBV19|NA
CASSSGTGATGKQFF
TGTGCCAGTAGTTCGGGGACAGGGGCCACCGGGAAGCAGTTCTTC
>TRBJ2-7|NA|TRBV29-1|NA
CRDLTGTFSCEQYF
TGCAGAGACCTAACAGGGACCTTCTCCTGCGAGCAGTACTTC
>TRBJ2-1|TRBD1|TRBV7-9|NA
CASSFRTGGYNEQFF
TGTGCCAGCAGCTTTAGGACAGGAGGATACAATGAGCAGTTCTTC
>TRBJ1-5|TRBD1|TRBV6-5|NA
CASSSGQSNQPQHF
TGTGCCAGCAGCTCGGGACAGAGCAATCAGCCCCAGCATTTT
>TRBJ2-3|NA|TRBV27|once
CASYRGTATGEDTQYF
TGTGCCAGCTATAGAGGCACGGCCACCGGGGAAGATACGCAGTATTTT
>TRBJ1-1|NA|TRBV6-1|few
CASIPDKGTEAFF
TGTGCCAGCATTCCTGACAAGGGCACTGAAGCTTTCTTT
>TRBJ1-1|NA|TRBV5-1|few
CASSPPVEGTEAFF
TGCGCCAGCAGCCCCCCCGTGGAAGGGACTGAAGCTTTCTTT
>TRBJ2-5|NA|TRBV30|NA
CAWRRVPAETQYF
TGTGCCTGGAGGAGAGTCCCGGCGGAGACCCAGTACTTC
>TRBJ1-3|NA|TRBV2|few
CASSLGGRGNTIYF
TGTGCCAGCAGCCTAGGGGGGAGAGGAAACACCATATATTTT
>TRBJ1-1|NA|TRBV19|NA
CASSIQGGNTEAFF
TGTGCCAGTAGTATTCAGGGAGGGAACACTGAAGCTTTCTTT
>TRBJ1-4|NA|TRBV7-7|NA
CASSAGPANEKLFF
TGTGCCAGCAGCGCGGGACCGGCTAATGAAAAACTGTTTTTT
>TRBJ2-3|NA|TRBV19|NA
CASSRRSVSDTQYF
TGTGCCAGTAGTAGAAGGAGCGTTTCAGATACGCAGTATTTT
>TRBJ2-1|TRBD1|TRBV19|NA
CASIPGQDYNEQFF
TGTGCCAGTATTCCGGGACAGGATTACAATGAGCAGTTCTTC
>TRBJ1-3|TRBD1|TRBV25-1|NA
CASSESKTGFGNTIYF
TGTGCCAGCAGTGAATCAAAGACAGGGTTTGGAAACACCATATATTTT
>TRBJ2-7|TRBD1|TRBV28|NA
CASSLYRGHEQYF
TGTGCCAGCAGTTTATACAGGGGGCACGAGCAGTACTTC
>TRBJ1-6|NA|TRBV2|NA
CASSGRNQNSPLHF
TGTGCCAGCAGTGGGAGGAATCAAAATTCACCCCTCCACTTT
>TRBJ2-7|NA|TRBV4-1|NA
CASSQGREFYEQYF
TGCGCCAGCAGCCAAGGCAGGGAATTCTACGAGCAGTACTTC
>TRBJ2-2|NA|TRBV14|NA
CASSPVRDTGELFF
TGTGCCAGCAGCCCCGTTAGAGACACCGGGGAGCTGTTTTTT
>TRBJ2-1|TRBD2|TRBV29-1|NA
CSVSSGRRYNEQFF
TGCAGCGTCTCCAGCGGGAGGCGGTACAATGAGCAGTTCTTC
>TRBJ1-1|NA|TRBV6-6|few
CASSTTEYTEAFF
TGTGCCAGCAGTACCACAGAGTACACTGAAGCTTTCTTT
>TRBJ2-7|NA|TRBV6-1|NA
CASVLGGSSYEQYF
TGTGCCAGCGTTTTAGGGGGGTCATCCTACGAGCAGTACTTC
>TRBJ2-1|NA|TRBV27|NA
CARTGDSKYNEQFF
TGTGCCAGAACGGGGGACAGCAAATACAATGAGCAGTTCTTC
>TRBJ2-5|TRBD2|TRBV7-9|NA
CASSRLAGDRQETQYF
TGTGCCAGCAGCAGACTAGCGGGGGATCGCCAAGAGACCCAGTACTTC
>TRBJ2-6|NA|TRBV10-1|NA
CASSPSAGANVLTF
TGCGCCAGCAGTCCTAGCGCTGGGGCCAACGTCCTGACTTTC
>TRBJ2-7|TRBD1|TRBV2|few
CASSMTGIGNF
TGTGCCAGCAGTATGACAGGGATAGGCAACTTC
>TRBJ2-1|TRBD2|TRBV7-8|many
CASSPFLGGRTPNPSYNEQFF
TGTGCCAGCAGCCCGTTCTTGGGCGGGAGAACTCCAAATCCCTCCTACAATGAGCAGTTCTTC
>TRBJ2-3|NA|TRBV6-4|NA
CASSGNSGTDTQYF
TGTGCCAGCAGTGGAAACAGCGGCACAGATACGCAGTATTTT
>TRBJ2-1|NA|TRBV19|once
CASSATPGLSSYNEQFF
TGTGCCAGTAGTGCCACTCCGGGACTGAGCTCCTACAATGAGCAGTTCTTC
>TRBJ2-2|TRBD2|TRBV7-2|once
CASSFEGTSATGELFF
TGTGCCAGCAGCTTTGAGGGGACTAGCGCTACCGGGGAGCTGTTTTTT
>TRBJ2-3|TRBD1|TRBV4-1|NA
CASSQFTLPGQGSGDTQYF
TGCGCCAGCAGCCAATTTACTTTGCCGGGACAGGGGAGCGGAGATACGCAGTATTTT
>TRBJ1-1|NA|TRBV6-5|NA
CASSLVGLGTEAFF
TGTGCCAGCAGTTTAGTTGGGTTGGGCACTGAAGCTTTCTTT
>TRBJ2-5|TRBD2|TRBV9|NA
CASSVGGASGYRETQYF
TGTGCCAGCAGCGTAGGTGGGGCTAGCGGATACAGAGAGACCCAGTACTTC